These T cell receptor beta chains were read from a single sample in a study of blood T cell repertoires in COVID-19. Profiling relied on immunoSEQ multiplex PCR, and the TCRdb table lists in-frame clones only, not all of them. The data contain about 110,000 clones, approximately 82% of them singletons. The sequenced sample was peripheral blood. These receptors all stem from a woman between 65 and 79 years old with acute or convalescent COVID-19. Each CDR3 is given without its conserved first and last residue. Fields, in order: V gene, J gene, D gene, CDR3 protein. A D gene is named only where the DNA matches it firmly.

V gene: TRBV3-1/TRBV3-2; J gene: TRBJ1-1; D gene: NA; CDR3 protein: ASSQVPGANTEAF
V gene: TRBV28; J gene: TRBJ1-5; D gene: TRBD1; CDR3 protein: ASSLNGGQGALGNQPQH
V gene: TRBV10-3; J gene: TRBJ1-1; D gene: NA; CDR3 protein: AISESRMPGDPEAF
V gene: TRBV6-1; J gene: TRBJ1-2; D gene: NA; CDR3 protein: ASSPQGSGYT
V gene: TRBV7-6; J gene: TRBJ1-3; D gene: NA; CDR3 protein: ASSLTDTSGNTIY
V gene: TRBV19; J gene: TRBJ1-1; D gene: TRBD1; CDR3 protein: ASRLGQGYTEAF
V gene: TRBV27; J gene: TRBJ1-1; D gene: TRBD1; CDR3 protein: ASSLLGQGNTEAF
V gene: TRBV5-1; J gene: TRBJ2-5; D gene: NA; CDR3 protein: ASSFSGFQETQY
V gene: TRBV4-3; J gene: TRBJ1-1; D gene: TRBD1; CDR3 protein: ASSRDRDMNTEAF
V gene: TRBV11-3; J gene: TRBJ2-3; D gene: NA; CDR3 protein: ASSLNAGRDTQY
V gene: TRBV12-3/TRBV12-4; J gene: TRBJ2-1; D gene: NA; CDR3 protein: ASSWVRSEQF
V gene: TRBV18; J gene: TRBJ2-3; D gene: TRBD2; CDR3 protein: ASSPGRGGGQDTQY
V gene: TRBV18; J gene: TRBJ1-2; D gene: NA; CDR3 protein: ASSPTDGGFYGYT
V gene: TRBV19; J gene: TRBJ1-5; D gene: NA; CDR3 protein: ASKFMGDNQPQH
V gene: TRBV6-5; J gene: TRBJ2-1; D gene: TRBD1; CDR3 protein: ASSTGGDPHNEQF
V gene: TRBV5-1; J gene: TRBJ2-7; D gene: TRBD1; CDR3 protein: ASSLDRGYEQY
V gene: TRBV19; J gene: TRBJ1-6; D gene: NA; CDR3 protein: ASSMGGAFNSPLH
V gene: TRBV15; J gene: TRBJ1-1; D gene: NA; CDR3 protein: ATSRGGGGGQTEAF
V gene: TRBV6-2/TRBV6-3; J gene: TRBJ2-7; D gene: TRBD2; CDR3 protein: ASSTIAGGKISYEQY
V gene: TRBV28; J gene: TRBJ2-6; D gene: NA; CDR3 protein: ASRGSTPSGANVLT
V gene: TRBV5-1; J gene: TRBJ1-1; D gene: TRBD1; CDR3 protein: ASSPLTGSPEAF
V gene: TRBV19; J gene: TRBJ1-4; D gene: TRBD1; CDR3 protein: ASGQGEGKLF
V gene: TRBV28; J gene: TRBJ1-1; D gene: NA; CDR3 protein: ASSSGRATEAF
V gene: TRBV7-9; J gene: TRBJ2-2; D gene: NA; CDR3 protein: ASSLPGDTGELF
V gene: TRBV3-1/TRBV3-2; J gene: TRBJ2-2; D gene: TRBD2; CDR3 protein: ASSRRTSGGGGELF
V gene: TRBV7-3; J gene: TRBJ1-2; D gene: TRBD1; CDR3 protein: ASSPSDRAGYT
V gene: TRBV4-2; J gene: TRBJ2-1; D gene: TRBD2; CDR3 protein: ASSQDRGSGTSSYEQF
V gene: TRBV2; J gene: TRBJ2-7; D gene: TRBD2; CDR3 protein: ASSEALGGRGGEQY
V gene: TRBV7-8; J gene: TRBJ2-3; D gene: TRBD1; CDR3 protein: ASSSRTGSDTQY
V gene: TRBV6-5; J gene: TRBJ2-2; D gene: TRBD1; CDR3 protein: ASTDRGGTGELF
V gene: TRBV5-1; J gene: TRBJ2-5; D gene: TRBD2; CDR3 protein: ASSLDGTSGGETQY
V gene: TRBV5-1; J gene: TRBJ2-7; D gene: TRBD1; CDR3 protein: ASSPRTGMAYEQY
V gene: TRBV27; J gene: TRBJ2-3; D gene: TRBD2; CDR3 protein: ASRGLAGTDTQY
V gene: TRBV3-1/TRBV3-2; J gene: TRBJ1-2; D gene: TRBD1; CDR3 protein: ASSQEQGVGYT
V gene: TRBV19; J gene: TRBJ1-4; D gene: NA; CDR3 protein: ASSITGWDEKLF
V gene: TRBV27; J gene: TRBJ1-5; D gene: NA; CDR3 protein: ASTQTGYGNQPQH
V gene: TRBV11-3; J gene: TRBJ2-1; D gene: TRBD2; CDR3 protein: ASSPVTSGLNEQF
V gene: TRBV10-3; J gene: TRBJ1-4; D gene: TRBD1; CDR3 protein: ATMGTGKEKLF
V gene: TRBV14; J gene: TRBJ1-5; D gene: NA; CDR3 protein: ASSQQGSNQPQH
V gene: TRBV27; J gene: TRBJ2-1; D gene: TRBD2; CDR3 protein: ASTPSSGRIYNEQF
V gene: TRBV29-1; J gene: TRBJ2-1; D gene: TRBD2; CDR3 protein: SVGSSGRAIGQF
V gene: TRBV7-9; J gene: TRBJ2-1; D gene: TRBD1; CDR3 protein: ASRIGQGDGEQF
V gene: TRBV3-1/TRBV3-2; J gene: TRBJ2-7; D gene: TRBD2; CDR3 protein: ASSQATASGRV
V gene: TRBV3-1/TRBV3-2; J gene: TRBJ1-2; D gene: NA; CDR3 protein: ASSRVGAGAMEGYT
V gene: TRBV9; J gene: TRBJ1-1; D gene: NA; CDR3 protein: ASAKQGNTEAF